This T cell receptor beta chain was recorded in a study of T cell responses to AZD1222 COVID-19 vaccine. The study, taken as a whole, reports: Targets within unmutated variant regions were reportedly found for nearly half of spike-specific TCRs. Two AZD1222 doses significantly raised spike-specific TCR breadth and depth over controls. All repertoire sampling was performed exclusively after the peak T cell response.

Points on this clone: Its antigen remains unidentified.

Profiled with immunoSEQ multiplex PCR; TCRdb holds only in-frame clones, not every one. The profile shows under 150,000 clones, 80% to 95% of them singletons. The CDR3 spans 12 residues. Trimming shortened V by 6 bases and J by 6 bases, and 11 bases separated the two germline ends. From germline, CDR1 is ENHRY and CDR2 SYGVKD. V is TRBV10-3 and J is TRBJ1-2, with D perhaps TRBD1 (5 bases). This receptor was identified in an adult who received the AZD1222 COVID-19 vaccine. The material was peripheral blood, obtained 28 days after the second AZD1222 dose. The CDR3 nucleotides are TGTGCCATCAGCCAGGGTTTCGATGGCTACACCTTC. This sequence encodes CAISQGFDGYTF.